This TCR beta chain appears in the sequencing data of a study of cytotoxic CD8 clonotypes in ibrutinib-treated CLL (dated by TCRdb to 2020 to 2023). Some background on the complete study: The cohort had about a dozen relapsed/refractory and approximately 15 treatment-naive patients; 17 to 18 were IGHV unmutated. Cryopreserved peripheral blood mononuclear cells were obtained before treatment, at response, and at either sustained remission or disease progression. Of the approximately 94 people in the trial, approximately 26 had longitudinal samples available. Every sample from remission and from progressive disease was obtained while the patients were still on ibrutinib. Samples averaged 255,043 productive templates and tens of thousands of productive rearrangements. Partial responses were observed in some 24 patients and complete responses in 2; after a median follow-up of 68 months, remission was maintained in 15 or so patients and progression was observed in approximately 12. Samples at response were collected after a median of roughly 13 months of treatment, with a range of roughly 6 to 36 months. The full study reports these points: Baseline clonality exceeded that of age-matched healthy donors and correlated strongly with circulating CD8+ T-cell counts. Public clonotypes were rare and either shrank or stayed stable during treatment, and the rise in clonality at ibrutinib response reflected expansion of private clonotypes. Clonality increased at ibrutinib response, stayed stable in sustained remission, and fell back toward baseline at progression. Sampling times were not matched between patients in sustained remission and patients whose disease was progressing, and lymph node repertoires were not examined.

Read against the paper, the sample's time point label means: progressive disease on ibrutinib. For TCR beta library preparation, roughly 2 micrograms of genomic DNA were extracted from the cryopreserved PBMCs. Longitudinal blood samples from CLL patients on ibrutinib monotherapy underwent high-throughput TCR beta sequencing. The patients were enrolled in a single-center, open-label phase 2 trial of ibrutinib monotherapy. V loses 2 bases, J loses 5 bases, and the germline ends lie 18 bases apart. The germline V gene gives CDR1 as MNHNS and CDR2 as SASEGT. Counted from cysteine to phenylalanine, this CDR3 has 17 amino acids. Left in the record is the CDR3 DNA by itself, 51 bases read in frame from the first base. A MiSeq instrument was used for deep resolution sequencing, which targeted depths ranging from 1 in 1 million up to 1 in 200,000 T cells, with coverage averaging 10x for each clonotype. The immunoSEQ hsTCRB Kit was used to generate TCR beta libraries. As for the original processing: Data were analyzed with ImmunoSEQ Data Assistant and ImmunoSEQ Analyzer, with V, D and J genes assigned per IMGT definitions. Clonality, which ranges from 0 to 1, was calculated by subtracting the normalized Shannon entropy of productive rearrangement frequencies from one. Only overrepresented clonotypes making up at least 0.05% of each patient's repertoire were included in the public clonotype analysis. Thirteen repertoires from age-matched healthy donors, obtained from immuneACCESS, served as clonality controls. TCRdb obtained this table from immuneACCESS and retained in-frame rearrangements with V and J assigned. These tables miss some clones; where compared with another copy, unresolved V genes account for less than half of the shortfall, and the remainder is unexplained. Clone size and V and J calls were adopted from that table, with D and trimming inferred from the DNA. Here the sample has over 9,000 clones; about 81% occur a single time. 22% of the sample comes from the top ten.

As to this clone: It has no known antigen specificity. Base qualities are missing; no much larger clone stands one base away.

This TCR derives from a human donor with chronic lymphocytic leukemia. Rearrangement joined TRBV6-1 to TRBJ2-2; the D element could tentatively be TRBD1 or TRBD2, as 7 bases agree for each. Here the sequenced sample was PBMCs, taken at disease progression, from a patient treated with ibrutinib. In nucleotides, the sequence is TGTGCCAGCAGTGAACAGCCGGCAGGGGGACTAACCGGGGAGCTGTTTTTT. This is translated as CASSEQPAGGLTGELFF.